The sequence of this TCR beta chain was determined in a study of T-cell memory formation after mild COVID-19 (dated by TCRdb to the early 2020s). About the full investigation: TCR sequence clusters from the two donors were found to be largely donor specific. In a couple of donors, T-cell clones that expanded and contracted after mild COVID-19 were followed by sequencing TCRalpha and TCRbeta repertoires longitudinally. Two young, previously healthy adult volunteers made up the cohort, one male and one female. Paper-wide results and their limitations: Whether the second-wave clones peaking on day 37 were SARS-CoV-2 specific was not confirmed. Some responding clones were detected in pre-infection memory, which suggested that pre-existing cross-reactive memory T cells had joined the SARS-CoV-2 response. The study included only a couple of mild cases, and larger cohorts that include severe cases with pre-infection samples were judged to be necessary. Contracting CD4+ clones were found mainly in CM and EM memory subsets, while CD8+ clones were enriched in EMRA. Clones that contracted from day 15 to 85 showed balanced CD4/CD8 phenotypes, whereas a second wave of clones that expanded from day 15 to 37 leaned towards CD4+.

PBMCs were isolated by Ficoll-Paque density gradient centrifugation. In this sample, this clonotype turned up a few times. Its antigen has not been determined. No quality values exist for individual bases; no much larger clone is one base distant. From the cysteine up to the phenylalanine, the CDR3 has a length of 15 residues. The CDR3 DNA has 45 bases and is translated from base 1. Via the germline V gene (reference sequence), CDR1 is LNHDA and CDR2 SQIVND. V loses 1 base at its end and J loses 5 bases; junction bases beyond the gene matches: 5. These reads were obtained on an Illumina NovaSeq 6000. TCRalpha and TCRbeta cDNA libraries were built by 5'RACE with constant-segment primers, adding sample barcodes and unique molecular identifiers. RNA was extracted from every sample with Trizol reagent. The libraries were amplified in two PCR steps, and the second step added a second sample barcode and Illumina TruSeq adapters. Sequencing of the libraries was done on an Illumina NovaSeq, producing 2 x 150 bp paired-end reads. From the authors' description of their analysis: The reads were demultiplexed and collapsed into UMI-guided consensus sequences using migec v1.2.7. Using mixcr v2.1.11, UMI consensuses were aligned to TRA and TRB V and J templates and then assembled into clonotypes. A clonotype was counted as expanded or contracted only if both edgeR and NoisET called the change significant, with noise models trained on biological replicates. For edgeR calls, the cutoffs were a false discovery rate-adjusted p below 0.01 and a log2 fold-change threshold of 1. As an exploratory analysis of dynamics, max-normalized trajectories of the 1000 most abundant clonotypes were examined with PCA combined with hierarchical clustering. Each responding clone was given a CD4 or CD8 phenotype based on the CD4+ and CD8+ repertoires, which had been sequenced separately. The public reads were run again by TCRdb, first through fastp at Q25 and then through MiXCR, and only productive beta chains were kept. Each CDR3 protein appears once, grouped with its most common genes and DNA. TCRdb's processing, not the authors', yielded these V and J calls. The sample table contains hundreds of thousands of distinct CDR3 sequences; only one count was recorded for under 30% of them. The ten top clones hold roughly 12% of the sample.

Specimen: PBMCs or a T cell subset sorted from them (not recorded which). This chain joins TRBV19 to TRBJ2-5; TRBD1 aligns with 9 central bases. The TCR sequence derives from an adult woman who had mild COVID-19 (a few samples of this study predate the infection). The sample titles of this study are shuffled in the database, so cell type and time point are left out; the donor was told from shared clones. The sequenced DNA: TGTGCCAGTAGTATAGCAACAGGGGGCCGGGAGACCCAGTACTTC. This sequence encodes CASSIATGGRETQYF.